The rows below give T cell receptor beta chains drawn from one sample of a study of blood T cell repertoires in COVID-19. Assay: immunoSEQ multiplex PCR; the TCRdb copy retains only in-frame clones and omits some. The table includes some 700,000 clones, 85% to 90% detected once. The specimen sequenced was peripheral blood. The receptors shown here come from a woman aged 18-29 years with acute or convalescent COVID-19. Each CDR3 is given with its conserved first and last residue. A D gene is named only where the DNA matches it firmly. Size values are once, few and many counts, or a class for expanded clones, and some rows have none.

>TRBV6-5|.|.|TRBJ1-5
CASRLDSNQPQHF
TGTGCCAGCAGGTTAGATAGCAATCAGCCCCAGCATTTT
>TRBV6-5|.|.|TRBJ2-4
CASSYREYGIQYF
TGTGCCAGCAGTTACCGGGAATATGGCATTCAGTACTTC
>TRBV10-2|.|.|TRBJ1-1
CASSERRANTEAFF
TGCGCCAGCAGTGAAAGGAGAGCGAACACTGAAGCTTTCTTT
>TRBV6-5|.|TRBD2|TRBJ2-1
CASKGSPSGRLF
TGTGCCAGCAAGGGATCCCCTAGCGGCCGGCTCTTC
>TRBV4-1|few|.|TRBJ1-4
CASSQDGATNEKLFF
TGCGCCAGCAGCCAAGATGGAGCAACTAATGAAAAACTGTTTTTT
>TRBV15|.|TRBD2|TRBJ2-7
CATRFSGASYEQYF
TGTGCCACCAGGTTTAGCGGGGCCTCCTACGAGCAGTACTTC
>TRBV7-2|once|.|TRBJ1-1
CASSLVLFSMNTEAFF
TGTGCCAGCAGCTTAGTACTTTTTTCCATGAACACTGAAGCTTTCTTT
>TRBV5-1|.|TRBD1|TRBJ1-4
CASSLAPTGTLRGLNEKLFF
TGCGCCAGCAGCTTGGCCCCGACAGGGACCCTGAGGGGCCTTAATGAAAAACTGTTTTTT
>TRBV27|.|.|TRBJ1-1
CATPPGRGMNTEAFF
TGTGCCACTCCGCCGGGGAGGGGGATGAACACTGAAGCTTTCTTT
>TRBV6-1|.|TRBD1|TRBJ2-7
CASSATGTGGTYEQYF
TGTGCCAGCAGTGCGACCGGGACAGGGGGGACCTACGAGCAGTACTTC
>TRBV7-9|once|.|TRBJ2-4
CASTEDRNIQYF
TGTGCCAGCACCGAGGACAGAAACATTCAGTACTTC
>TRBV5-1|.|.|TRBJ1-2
CASSLGVQGFYYGYTF
TGCGCCAGCAGCCTGGGAGTCCAGGGTTTTTACTATGGCTACACCTTC
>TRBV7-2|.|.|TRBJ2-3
CASSSNWGPADTQYF
TGTGCCAGCAGCTCAAACTGGGGCCCCGCAGATACGCAGTATTTT
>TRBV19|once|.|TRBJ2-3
CATQRWAGTDTQYF
TGTGCCACCCAACGCTGGGCAGGCACAGATACGCAGTATTTT
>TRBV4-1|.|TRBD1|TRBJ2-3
CASSQEVGTGTQYF
TGCGCCAGCAGCCAAGAAGTGGGGACAGGAACGCAGTATTTT
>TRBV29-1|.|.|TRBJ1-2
CSAYTGNGYTF
TGCAGCGCTTATACAGGGAATGGCTACACCTTC
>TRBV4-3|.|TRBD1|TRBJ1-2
CASSQGGTGRYGYTF
TGCGCCAGCAGCCAGGGTGGGACAGGGCGTTATGGCTACACCTTC
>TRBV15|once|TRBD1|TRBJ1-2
CATSPLGQGAEGYTF
TGTGCCACCAGCCCCTTGGGACAGGGGGCAGAAGGCTACACCTTC
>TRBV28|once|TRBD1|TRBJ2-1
CASSSVSGGQFF
TGTGCCAGCAGCTCAGTGTCAGGGGGGCAGTTCTTC
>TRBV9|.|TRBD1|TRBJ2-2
CASSPLRDRNTGELFF
TGTGCCAGCAGCCCCCTCCGGGACAGGAACACCGGGGAGCTGTTTTTT
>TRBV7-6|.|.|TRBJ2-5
CASSLATGWETQYF
TGTGCCAGCAGCTTAGCAACAGGGTGGGAGACCCAGTACTTC
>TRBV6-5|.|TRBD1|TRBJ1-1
CASSYPGTENTEAFF
TGTGCCAGCAGTTACCCTGGGACAGAGAACACTGAAGCTTTCTTT
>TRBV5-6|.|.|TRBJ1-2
CASSLQGTYGYTF
TGTGCCAGCAGCTTGCAGGGGACCTATGGCTACACCTTC
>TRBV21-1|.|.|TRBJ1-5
CASSRPWAGDQPQHF
TGTGCCAGCAGCAGACCTTGGGCAGGGGATCAGCCCCAGCATTTT
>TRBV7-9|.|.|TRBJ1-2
CASVSLGAGRGFGYGYTF
TGTGCCAGCGTCTCATTAGGGGCAGGGAGGGGTTTCGGCTATGGCTACACCTTC
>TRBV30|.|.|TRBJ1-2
CAWSVRGTQRWSYTF
TGTGCCTGGAGTGTACGGGGAACACAAAGGTGGAGCTACACCTTC
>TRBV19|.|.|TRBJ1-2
CASSIFTNYGYTF
TGTGCCAGTAGTATCTTTACTAACTATGGCTACACCTTC
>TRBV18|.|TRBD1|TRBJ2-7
CASSPPGTGGNEQYF
TGTGCCAGCTCACCACCGGGGACAGGGGGCAACGAGCAGTACTTC
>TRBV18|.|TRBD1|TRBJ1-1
CASSPGQGALRAEAFF
TGTGCCAGCTCACCGGGACAGGGGGCGCTTCGGGCTGAAGCTTTCTTT
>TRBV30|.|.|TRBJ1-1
CAWNGGTEAFF
TGTGCCTGGAACGGGGGGACTGAAGCTTTCTTT
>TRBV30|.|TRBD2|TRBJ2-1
CAWRKLAGGYEQFF
TGTGCCTGGAGGAAACTAGCGGGGGGCTATGAGCAGTTCTTC
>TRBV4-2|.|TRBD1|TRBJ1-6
CASSQALTGNSPLHF
TGTGCCAGCAGCCAAGCCCTGACAGGGAATTCACCCCTCCACTTT
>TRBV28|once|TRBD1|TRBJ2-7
CASSTGQGLYEQYF
TGTGCCAGCAGCACAGGACAGGGTCTGTACGAGCAGTACTTC
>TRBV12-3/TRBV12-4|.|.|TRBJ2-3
CASSFSAADTQYF
TGTGCCAGCAGTTTCTCTGCGGCAGATACGCAGTATTTT
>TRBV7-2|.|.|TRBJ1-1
CASAWGGNTEAFF
TGTGCCAGCGCCTGGGGAGGGAACACTGAAGCTTTCTTT
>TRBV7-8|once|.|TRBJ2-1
CASSRGSSDEQFF
TGTGCCAGCAGTCGAGGGAGCAGCGATGAGCAGTTCTTC
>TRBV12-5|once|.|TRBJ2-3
CASAVRGGHTDTQYF
TGTGCTAGTGCCGTAAGGGGGGGCCACACAGATACGCAGTATTTT
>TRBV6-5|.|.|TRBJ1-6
CATQRGGARSPLHF
TGTGCCACCCAAAGGGGGGGGGCTAGATCACCCCTCCACTTT
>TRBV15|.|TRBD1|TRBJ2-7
CATGTGNDEQYF
TGTGCCACCGGGACAGGGAACGACGAGCAGTACTTC
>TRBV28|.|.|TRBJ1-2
CASGGGAYYGYTF
TGTGCCAGCGGCGGGGGTGCCTACTATGGCTACACCTTC
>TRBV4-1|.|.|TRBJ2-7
CASSQQGAGSYEQYF
TGCGCCAGCAGCCAACAAGGGGCTGGATCCTACGAGCAGTACTTC
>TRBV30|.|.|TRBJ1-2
CAWSDGDTNYGYTF
TGTGCCTGGAGCGACGGGGACACGAACTATGGCTACACCTTC
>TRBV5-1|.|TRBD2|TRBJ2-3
CASSWVGGTDTQYF
TGCGCCAGCAGCTGGGTCGGGGGGACAGATACGCAGTATTTT
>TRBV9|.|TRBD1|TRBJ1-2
CASSVSGGSYGYTF
TGTGCCAGCAGCGTTTCAGGGGGCAGCTATGGCTACACCTTC
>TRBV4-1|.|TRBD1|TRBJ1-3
CASSQRVEGAGAGNTIYF
TGCGCCAGCAGCCAAAGGGTCGAGGGGGCAGGGGCAGGAAACACCATATATTTT
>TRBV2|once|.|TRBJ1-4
CASSGGYGEKLFF
TGTGCCAGCAGTGGCGGTTATGGTGAAAAACTGTTTTTT
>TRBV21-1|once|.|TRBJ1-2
CASSHTTGGNGYTF
TGTGCCAGCAGCCATACAACAGGGGGCAATGGCTACACCTTC
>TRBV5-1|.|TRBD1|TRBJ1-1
CASSTTTGVGYTEAFF
TGCGCCAGCAGCACAACGACAGGGGTGGGATACACTGAAGCTTTCTTT
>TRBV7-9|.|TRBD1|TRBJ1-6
CASSFHDRGPNSPLHF
TGTGCCAGCAGCTTCCATGACAGGGGGCCTAATTCACCCCTCCACTTT
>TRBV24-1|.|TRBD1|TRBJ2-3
CATSETGGQGTQYF
TGTGCCACCAGTGAAACAGGGGGCCAGGGTACGCAGTATTTT
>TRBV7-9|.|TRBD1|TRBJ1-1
CASSPTQGQGMNTEAFF
TGTGCCAGCAGCCCAACTCAGGGACAGGGGATGAACACTGAAGCTTTCTTT
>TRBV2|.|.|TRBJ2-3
CASSENTRITTDTQYF
TGTGCCAGCAGTGAAAATACTAGAATAACCACAGATACGCAGTATTTT
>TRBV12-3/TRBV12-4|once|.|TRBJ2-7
CASSPTGHREQYF
TGTGCCAGCAGTCCGACGGGACACCGTGAGCAGTACTTC
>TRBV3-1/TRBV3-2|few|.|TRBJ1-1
CASSQDIGSFRDILLNTEAFF
TGTGCCAGCAGCCAAGACATTGGGAGCTTTCGGGACATCCTTTTGAACACTGAAGCTTTCTTT
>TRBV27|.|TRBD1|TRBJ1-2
CASSLNGQGNGYTF
TGTGCCAGCAGTTTAAACGGACAGGGTAATGGCTACACCTTC